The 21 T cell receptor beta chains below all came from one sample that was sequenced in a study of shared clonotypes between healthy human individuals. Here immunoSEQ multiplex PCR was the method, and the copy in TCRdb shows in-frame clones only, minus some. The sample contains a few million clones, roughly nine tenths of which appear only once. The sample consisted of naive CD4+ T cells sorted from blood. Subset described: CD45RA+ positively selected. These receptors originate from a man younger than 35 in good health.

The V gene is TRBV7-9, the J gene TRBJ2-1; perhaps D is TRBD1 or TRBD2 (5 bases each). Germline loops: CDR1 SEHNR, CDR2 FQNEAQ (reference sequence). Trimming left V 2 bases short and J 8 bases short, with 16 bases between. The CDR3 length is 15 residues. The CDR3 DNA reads TGTGCCAGCAGCTTACTCCGGACGGGGCTCGATGAGCAGTTCTTC. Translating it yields CASSLLRTGLDEQFF.

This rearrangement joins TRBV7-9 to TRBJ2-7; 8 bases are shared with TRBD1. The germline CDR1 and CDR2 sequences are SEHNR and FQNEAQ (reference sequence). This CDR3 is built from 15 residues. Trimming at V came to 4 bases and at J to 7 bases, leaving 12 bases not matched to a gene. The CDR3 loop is CASSSRQGTYREQYF. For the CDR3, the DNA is TGTGCCAGCAGCTCCAGACAGGGGACCTATCGGGAGCAGTACTTC.

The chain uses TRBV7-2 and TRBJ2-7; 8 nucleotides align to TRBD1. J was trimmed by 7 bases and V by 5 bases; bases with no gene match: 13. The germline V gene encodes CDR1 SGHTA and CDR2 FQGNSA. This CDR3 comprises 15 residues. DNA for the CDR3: TGTGCCAGCAGCCCCTGGGACAGGCCCTCAAGAGAGCAGTACTTC. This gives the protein CASSPWDRPSREQYF. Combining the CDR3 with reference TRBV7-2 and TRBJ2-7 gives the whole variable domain GAGVSQSPSNKVTEKGKDVELRCDPISGHTALYWYRQSLGQGLEFLIYFQGNSAPDKSGLPSDRFSAERTGGSVSTLTIQRTQQEDSAVYLCASSPWDRPSREQYFGPGTRLTVT.

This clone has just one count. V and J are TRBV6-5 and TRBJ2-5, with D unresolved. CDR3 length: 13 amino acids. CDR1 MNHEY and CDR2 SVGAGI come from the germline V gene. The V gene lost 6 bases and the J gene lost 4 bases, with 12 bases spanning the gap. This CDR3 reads CASRTPMGETQYF. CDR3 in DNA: TGTGCCAGCAGGACCCCTATGGGAGAGACCCAGTACTTC.

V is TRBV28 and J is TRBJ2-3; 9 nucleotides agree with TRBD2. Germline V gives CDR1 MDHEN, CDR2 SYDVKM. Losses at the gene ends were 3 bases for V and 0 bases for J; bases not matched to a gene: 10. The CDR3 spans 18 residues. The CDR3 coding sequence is TGTGCCAGCAGTTTCCCTTTGACTAGCGGTCCTAGCACAGATACGCAGTATTTT. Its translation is CASSFPLTSGPSTDTQYF. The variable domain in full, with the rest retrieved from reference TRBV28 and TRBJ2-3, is DVKVTQSSRYLVKRTGEKVFLECVQDMDHENMFWYRQDPGLGLRLIYFSYDVKMKEKGDIPEGYSVSREKKERFSLILESASTNQTSMYLCASSFPLTSGPSTDTQYFGPGTRLTVL.

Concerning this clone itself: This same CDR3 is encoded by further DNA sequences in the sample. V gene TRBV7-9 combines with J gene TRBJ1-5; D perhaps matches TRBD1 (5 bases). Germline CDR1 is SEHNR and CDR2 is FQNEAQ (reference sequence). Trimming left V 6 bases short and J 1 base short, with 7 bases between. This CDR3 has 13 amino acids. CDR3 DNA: TGTGCCAGCAGTCGGGACAGCAATCAGCCCCAGCATTTT. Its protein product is CASSRDSNQPQHF.

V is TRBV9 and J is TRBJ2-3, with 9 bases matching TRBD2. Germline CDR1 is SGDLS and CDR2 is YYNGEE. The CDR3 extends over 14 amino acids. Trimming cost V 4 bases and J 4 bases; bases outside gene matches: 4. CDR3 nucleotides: TGTGCCAGCAGCAGTAGCGGGAGTTCAGATACGCAGTATTTT. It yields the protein CASSSSGSSDTQYF.

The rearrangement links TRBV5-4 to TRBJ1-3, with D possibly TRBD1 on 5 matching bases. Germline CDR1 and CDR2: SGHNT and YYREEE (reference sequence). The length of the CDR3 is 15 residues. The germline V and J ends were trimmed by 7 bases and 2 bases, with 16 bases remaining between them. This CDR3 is CASRNAQGPGNTIYF. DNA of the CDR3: TGTGCCAGCCGAAACGCCCAGGGACCTGGAAACACCATATATTTT.

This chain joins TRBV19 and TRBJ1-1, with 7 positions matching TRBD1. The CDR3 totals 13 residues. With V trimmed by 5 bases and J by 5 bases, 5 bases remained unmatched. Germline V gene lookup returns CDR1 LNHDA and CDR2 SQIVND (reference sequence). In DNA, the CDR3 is TGTGCCAGTAGTTATTCAGGGGGGACTGAAGCTTTCTTT. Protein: CASSYSGGTEAFF.

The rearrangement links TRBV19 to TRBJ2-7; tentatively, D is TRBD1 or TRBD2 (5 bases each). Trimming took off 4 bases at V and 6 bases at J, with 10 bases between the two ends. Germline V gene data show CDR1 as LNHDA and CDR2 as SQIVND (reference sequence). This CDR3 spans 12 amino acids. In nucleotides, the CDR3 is TGTGCCAGTAGTACATCAGGGAGCGAGCAGTACTTC. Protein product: CASSTSGSEQYF.

CDR3 DNA sequence: TGTGCCAGCCAGACAGGGGTTGGTACCGGGGAGCTGTTTTTT. Protein product: CASQTGVGTGELFF. This chain links TRBV25-1 with TRBJ2-2; 8 bases are shared with TRBD1. This CDR3 has 14 residues. Germline CDR1 MGHDK, CDR2 SYGVNS. J gave up 5 bases and V 8 bases, and 7 bases lay outside the gene matches.

The CDR3 spells CASSSASLRSYEQYF. The CDR3, as DNA: TGTGCCAGCAGTTCCGCCTCCCTCCGGTCCTACGAGCAGTACTTC. This chain links TRBV28 with TRBJ2-7; D uncertain. Trimming took 4 bases from V and 1 from J, leaving 14 bases between them. CDR1 and CDR2 (germline): MDHEN, SYDVKM. The CDR3 consists of 15 residues.

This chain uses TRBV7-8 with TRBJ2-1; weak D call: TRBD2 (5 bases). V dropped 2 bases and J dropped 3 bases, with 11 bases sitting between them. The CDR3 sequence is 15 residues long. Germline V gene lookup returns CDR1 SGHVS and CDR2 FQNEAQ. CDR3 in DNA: TGTGCCAGCAGCTTATCAGCGGACCTCTACAATGAGCAGTTCTTC. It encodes CASSLSADLYNEQFF.

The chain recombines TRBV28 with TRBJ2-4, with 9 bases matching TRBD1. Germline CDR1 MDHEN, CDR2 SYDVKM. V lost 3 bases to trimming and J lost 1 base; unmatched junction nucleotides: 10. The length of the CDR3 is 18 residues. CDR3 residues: CASSFGGQGIGAKNIQYF. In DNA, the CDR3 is TGTGCCAGCAGTTTCGGGGGACAGGGCATTGGGGCCAAAAACATTCAGTACTTC.

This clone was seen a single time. CDR3 region: CAWSVRGDRRYQPQHF. CDR3 DNA sequence: TGTGCCTGGAGTGTACGGGGGGACAGGCGTTATCAGCCCCAGCATTTT. The J gene is TRBJ1-5, the V gene TRBV30, with 8 bases fitting TRBD1. The germline V gene encodes CDR1 GTSNPN and CDR2 SVGIG (reference sequence). This CDR3 region has 16 residues. Trimming removed 0 bases from V and 5 bases from J; junction bases left unmatched: 9. Full variable domain (missing parts from reference TRBV30 and TRBJ1-5): SQTIHQWPATLVQPVGSPLSLECTVEGTSNPNLYWYRQAAGRGLQLLFYSVGIGQISSEVPQNLSASRPQDRQFILSSKKLLLSDSGFYLCAWSVRGDRRYQPQHFGDGTRLSIL.

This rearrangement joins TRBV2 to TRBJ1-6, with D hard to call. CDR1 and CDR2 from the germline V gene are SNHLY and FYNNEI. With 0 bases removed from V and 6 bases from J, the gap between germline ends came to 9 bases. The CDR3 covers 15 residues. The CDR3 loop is CASSEAGVSNSPLHF. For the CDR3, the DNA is TGTGCCAGCAGTGAAGCGGGCGTGAGTAATTCACCCCTCCACTTT.

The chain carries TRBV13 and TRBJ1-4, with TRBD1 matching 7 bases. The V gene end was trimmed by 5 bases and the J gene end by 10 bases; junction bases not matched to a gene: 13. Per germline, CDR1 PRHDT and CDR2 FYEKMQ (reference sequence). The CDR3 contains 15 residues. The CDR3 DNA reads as TGTGCCAGCAGCCGTCGTGGAGGGGGCGTAGGAAAACTGTTTTTT. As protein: CASSRRGGGVGKLFF.

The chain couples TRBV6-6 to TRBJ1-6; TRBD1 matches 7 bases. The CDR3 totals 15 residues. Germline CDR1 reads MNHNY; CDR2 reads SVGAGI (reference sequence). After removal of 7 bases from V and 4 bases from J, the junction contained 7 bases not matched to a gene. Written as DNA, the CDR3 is TGTGCCAGCACCCTAGGGGACAGTTATAATTCACCCCTCCACTTT. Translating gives CASTLGDSYNSPLHF.

The CDR3 bases are TGTGCCAGCAGCTTAGGTGGGGTCCCCTTCAATGAGCAGTTCTTC. It codes for CASSLGGVPFNEQFF. This chain joins TRBV11-2 and TRBJ2-1; D is ambiguous. V was pared by 1 base and J by 6 bases, with 13 bases between. CDR1 is SGHAT and CDR2 is FQNNGV in the germline V gene. The CDR3 is 15 residues long. Together with reference TRBV11-2 and TRBJ2-1, the CDR3 gives the full variable domain: EAGVAQSPRYKIIEKRQSVAFWCNPISGHATLYWYQQILGQGPKLLIQFQNNGVVDDSQLPKDRFSAERLKGVDSTLKIQPAKLEDSAVYLCASSLGGVPFNEQFFGPGTRLTVL.

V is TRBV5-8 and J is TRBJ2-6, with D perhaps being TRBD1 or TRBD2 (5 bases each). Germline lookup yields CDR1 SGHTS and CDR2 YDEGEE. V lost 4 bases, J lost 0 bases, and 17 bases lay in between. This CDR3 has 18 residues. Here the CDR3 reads CASSPRGFSLSGANVLTF. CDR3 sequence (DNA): TGTGCCAGCAGCCCCCGGGGCTTTTCGCTCTCTGGGGCCAACGTCCTGACTTTC.

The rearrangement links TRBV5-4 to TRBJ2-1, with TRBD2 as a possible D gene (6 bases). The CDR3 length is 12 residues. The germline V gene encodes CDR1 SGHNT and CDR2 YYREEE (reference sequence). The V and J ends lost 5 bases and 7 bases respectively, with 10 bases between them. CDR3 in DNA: TGTGCCAGCAGAGGGGCGGGGAATGAGCAGTTCTTC. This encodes CASRGAGNEQFF.